The 18 T cell receptor beta chains below were found in one sample sequenced in a study of T cell responses to AZD1222 COVID-19 vaccine. Repertoires were generated with immunoSEQ multiplex PCR, while TCRdb's copy carries only in-frame clones and drops some. The sample has roughly 140,000 clones, around 89% seen once. Sequencing used peripheral blood, obtained on day 0 of MenACWY control vaccination. Source of these receptors: an adult in good health.

This rearrangement joins TRBV19 to TRBJ2-7; D is ambiguous. Germline values: CDR1 LNHDA, CDR2 SQIVND (reference sequence). Trimming took off 2 bases at V and 2 bases at J, with 13 bases between the two ends. The length of the CDR3 is 15 residues. This CDR3 is CASSIFRTAAYEQYF. DNA of the CDR3: TGTGCCAGTAGTATATTCAGGACGGCGGCCTACGAGCAGTACTTC.

V usage is TRBV5-5 and J usage is TRBJ1-1, with D possibly matching TRBD1 (6 bases). This CDR3 has 16 amino acids. Germline V gene data show CDR1 as SGHKS and CDR2 as YYEKEE (reference sequence). Trimming left V 4 bases short and J 1 base short, with 17 bases between. CDR3 nucleotide sequence: TGTGCCAGCAGCCTCCGAGCGGGGGCGCAGAACACTGAAGCTTTCTTT. This encodes CASSLRAGAQNTEAFF.

This chain connects TRBV5-5 to TRBJ2-3; D uncertain. The CDR3 contains 15 residues. Germline loops: CDR1 SGHKS, CDR2 YYEKEE (reference sequence). Trimming pared 2 bases from V and 2 bases from J, leaving 12 bases between. CDR3 amino acids: CASSLVNIHTDTQYF. As DNA, the CDR3 is TGTGCCAGCAGCTTAGTGAACATACACACAGATACGCAGTATTTT.

The rearrangement links TRBV18 to TRBJ1-3; perhaps TRBD1 as D (5 bases). V lost 6 bases, J lost 0 bases, and 9 bases lay in between. Germline V CDR1 and CDR2: KGHSH, LQKENI. The CDR3 is made up of 14 amino acids. This chain's CDR3 is CASSKDSSGNTIYF. The CDR3 DNA sequence: TGTGCCAGCTCCAAAGACAGCTCTGGAAACACCATATATTTT.

The chain employs TRBV6-5 and TRBJ1-2, with D uncertain. Germline-derived CDR1 and CDR2 are MNHEY and SVGAGI. This CDR3 has 13 amino acids. V dropped 7 bases and J dropped 6 bases, with 15 bases sitting between them. The CDR3 is CASTLRGYNGYTF. In DNA, the CDR3 is TGTGCCAGCACTTTGAGAGGTTACAATGGCTACACCTTC.

Comment on this clone: Other DNA sequences in this sample translate to the same CDR3. The V gene is TRBV5-1, the J gene TRBJ1-5, with a possible D match to TRBD1 (5 bases). The CDR3 is 14 residues long. Trimming removed 0 bases at V and 2 bases at J, with 6 bases between. Germline loops: CDR1 SGHRS, CDR2 YFSETQ. The CDR3 region has the DNA TGCGCCAGCAGCTTGGAAGGGGGCAATCAGCCCCAGCATTTT. Its protein is CASSLEGGNQPQHF.

CDR3 region: CASSPGSEAFF. CDR3 DNA: TGTGCCAGCTCACCAGGGAGTGAAGCTTTCTTT. The chain links TRBV18 to TRBJ1-1; D not certain. V lost 2 bases, J lost 7 bases, and 5 bases lay in between. The germline V gene has CDR1 KGHSH and CDR2 LQKENI. The CDR3 consists of 11 residues.

The chain combines TRBV6-5 with TRBJ1-2; 8 bases fit TRBD1. Trimming took 5 bases from V and 8 from J; bases not matched to a gene: 13. The CDR3 sequence is 15 residues long. Germline assignment: CDR1 MNHEY and CDR2 SVGAGI. This CDR3 reads CASSLRQGRVVGYTF. The CDR3 nucleotides are TGTGCCAGCAGTCTCCGACAGGGGCGAGTAGTCGGCTACACCTTC.

This chain links TRBV6-6 with TRBJ1-1, with no clear D. CDR1 is MNHNY, CDR2 SVGAGI, per germline (reference sequence). The CDR3 sequence is 14 residues long. Trimming pared 0 bases from V and 4 bases from J, leaving 9 bases between. The CDR3 loop reads CASSYSLTPTEAFF. For the CDR3, the DNA is TGTGCCAGCAGTTACTCCCTGACACCCACTGAAGCTTTCTTT.

The chain is built from TRBV3-1 (or the pseudogene TRBV3-2) and TRBJ1-4, with a tentative D call TRBD1 (5 bases). Trimming pared 0 bases from V and 8 bases from J, leaving 13 bases between. The germline gives CDR1 LGHDT, CDR2 YNNKEL (reference sequence). The CDR3 is 15 amino acids. The CDR3 reads CASSQDGAKGEKLFF. CDR3 in DNA: TGTGCCAGCAGCCAAGATGGGGCCAAAGGGGAAAAACTGTTTTTT.

The chain carries TRBV6-5 and TRBJ2-7, with no clear D. The CDR3 totals 13 residues. Germline CDR1 is MNHEY and CDR2 is SVGAGI. Between the trimmed V and J ends, which lost 4 bases and 7 bases, there was a span of 14 bases. CDR3 bases: TGTGCCAGCAGTTCCCTGCGGTGGACGGAGCAGTACTTC. This sequence encodes CASSSLRWTEQYF.

CDR3 nucleotide sequence: TGTGCCAGCAGCTTTGGGAGTGAGCAGTTCTTC. Encoded protein: CASSFGSEQFF. V usage is TRBV7-6 and J usage is TRBJ2-1; D might be TRBD2 (5 bases). Looked up from germline, CDR1 is SGHVS and CDR2 is FNYEAQ. The V and J ends lost 3 bases and 9 bases respectively, with 6 bases between them. The CDR3 loop spans 11 amino acids.

The V and J genes are TRBV6-5 and TRBJ1-2; 8 bases are a match to TRBD1. This CDR3 region has 13 residues. With 6 bases clipped from V and 7 bases from J, the junction kept 7 bases outside the gene matches. Germline V gene data show CDR1 as MNHEY and CDR2 as SVGAGI. The CDR3 region is CASRYTGGFGYTF. The DNA for the CDR3 is TGTGCCAGCAGATATACAGGGGGATTTGGCTACACCTTC.

The chain employs TRBV5-1 and TRBJ1-1, with 7 nucleotides matching TRBD1. Trimming took 4 bases from V and 0 from J; bases not matched to a gene: 9. CDR1 is SGHRS and CDR2 is YFSETQ in the germline V gene. The CDR3 runs 16 residues. CDR3 sequence (DNA): TGCGCCAGCAGCCTAGGGACAGCCTACTTGAACACTGAAGCTTTCTTT. Translated: CASSLGTAYLNTEAFF.

The chain employs TRBV10-3 and TRBJ1-5; the D is unclear. This CDR3 is built from 14 residues. V lost 0 bases, J lost 6 bases, and 9 bases lay in between. From germline, CDR1 is ENHRY and CDR2 SYGVKD. This CDR3 reads CAISESSGGQPQHF. Written as DNA, the CDR3 is TGTGCCATCAGTGAGTCAAGCGGCGGTCAGCCCCAGCATTTT.

This rearrangement joins TRBV7-8 to TRBJ1-2, with 7 positions matching TRBD1. The V segment lost 5 bases and the J segment 0 bases; nucleotides outside the gene matches: 9. Germline CDR1 is SGHVS and CDR2 is FQNEAQ. This CDR3 is 16 amino acids long. The DNA of the CDR3 is TGTGCCAGCAGCCGAGGGACAGCTGGTTCTAACTATGGCTACACCTTC. As protein: CASSRGTAGSNYGYTF.

V and J are TRBV18 and TRBJ2-1; D perhaps matches TRBD2 (7 bases). Trimming took off 3 bases at V and 7 bases at J, with 19 bases between the two ends. Germline V lookup: CDR1 KGHSH, CDR2 LQKENI. There are 16 residues in the CDR3. CDR3 residues: CASSPTGGGGYNEQFF. The CDR3 DNA follows: TGTGCCAGCTCACCTACTGGGGGGGGCGGTTATAATGAGCAGTTCTTC.

This chain joins TRBV3-1 (or the pseudogene TRBV3-2) and TRBJ2-1; tentatively, D is TRBD2 (6 bases). The germline gives CDR1 LGHDT, CDR2 YNNKEL (reference sequence). This CDR3 is 12 amino acids long. Trimming removed 4 bases at V and 7 bases at J, with 8 bases between. CDR3: CASSRRENEQFF. The CDR3 DNA follows: TGTGCCAGCAGCCGGCGGGAAAATGAGCAGTTCTTC.